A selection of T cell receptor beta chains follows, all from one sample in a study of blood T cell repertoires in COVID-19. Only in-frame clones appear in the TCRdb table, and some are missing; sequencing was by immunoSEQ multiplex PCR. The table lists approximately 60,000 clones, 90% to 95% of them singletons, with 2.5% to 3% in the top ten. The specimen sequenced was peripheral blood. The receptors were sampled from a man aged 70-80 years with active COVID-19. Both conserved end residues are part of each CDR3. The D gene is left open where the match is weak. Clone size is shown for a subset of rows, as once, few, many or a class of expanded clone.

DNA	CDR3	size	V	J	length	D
TGTGCCAGCAGCCTTAGCGGGGGGGCGCACAATGAGCAGTTCTTC	CASSLSGGAHNEQFF	NA	TRBV5-4	TRBJ2-1	15	TRBD2
TGTGCCAGCAGCCCGCGTGGGGCGTTAGTCACTGAAGCTTTCTTT	CASSPRGALVTEAFF	NA	TRBV7-9	TRBJ1-1	15	NA
TGTGCCAGCAGTGGGGGACTAGCCCCATCATGGGAGACCCAGTACTTC	CASSGGLAPSWETQYF	NA	TRBV6-2/TRBV6-3	TRBJ2-5	16	TRBD2
TGTGCCAGCAGCCAGGGTATTGGGACTAGCGGGGGGGGCCCTCCTGCGGAGCTGTTTTTT	CASSQGIGTSGGGPPAELFF	NA	TRBV3-1/TRBV3-2	TRBJ2-2	20	TRBD2
TGTGCCAGCAGTGACAGGGGTGAAAAACTGTTTTTT	CASSDRGEKLFF	NA	TRBV2	TRBJ1-4	12	NA
TGTGCCAGTAGTGTAACTGGGACAGTGATCAATCAGCCCCAGCATTTT	CASSVTGTVINQPQHF	few	TRBV19	TRBJ1-5	16	TRBD1
TGTGCCAGCAGCTTAGGTTGGCCGGGTTGGGAGACAGATACGCAGTATTTT	CASSLGWPGWETDTQYF	NA	TRBV7-6	TRBJ2-3	17	NA
TGTGCCAGCAGTGATTTGGGCTCCGGGGAGCTGTTTTTT	CASSDLGSGELFF	NA	TRBV25-1	TRBJ2-2	13	NA
TGTGCCAGCAGCTCCCCACCTAGTGTTGGAAACACCATATATTTT	CASSSPPSVGNTIYF	NA	TRBV7-2	TRBJ1-3	15	NA
TGTGCCAGCAACACGGGACTAGCGGGGGGAGCAGATACGCAGTATTTT	CASNTGLAGGADTQYF	NA	TRBV7-2	TRBJ2-3	16	TRBD2
TGTGCCAGCAGTCTATCCCGGGACAGGGGACAGCCCCAGCATTTT	CASSLSRDRGQPQHF	NA	TRBV6-6	TRBJ1-5	15	TRBD1
TGTGCCAGCAGCCAAGCCCCCTCGTACAGCATCGGAAACATTCAGTACTTC	CASSQAPSYSIGNIQYF	NA	TRBV3-1/TRBV3-2	TRBJ2-4	17	NA
TGCGCCAGCAGCCGGGACTACAGGGGGGCGGGCGGTGAGCAGTTCTTC	CASSRDYRGAGGEQFF	NA	TRBV5-1	TRBJ2-1	16	NA
TGTGCCAGCACCATTTGGGGGACAGGGGACACCGGGGAGCTGTTTTTT	CASTIWGTGDTGELFF	NA	TRBV6-6	TRBJ2-2	16	TRBD1
TGTGCCAGCAGTTCCCCGGGGTACAATGAGCAGTTCTTC	CASSSPGYNEQFF	once	TRBV27	TRBJ2-1	13	NA
TGCAGTGCTAGAGATCTGAGTGAAGCTTTCTTT	CSARDLSEAFF	NA	TRBV20-1	TRBJ1-1	11	NA
TGCGCCAGCAGCGTGGGGGACAGGAACACTGAAGCTTTCTTT	CASSVGDRNTEAFF	NA	TRBV5-1	TRBJ1-1	14	TRBD1
TGTGCCAGCAGGCTAGCGGGGGGGGCTATCGCCGGGGAGCTGTTTTTT	CASRLAGGAIAGELFF	NA	TRBV27	TRBJ2-2	16	TRBD2
TGTGCCAGTAGTCCGGGACAGGGGATGGAGAATGAAAAACTGTTTTTT	CASSPGQGMENEKLFF	NA	TRBV19	TRBJ1-4	16	TRBD1
TGCGCCAGCAGCCAAGTAGCGGGGGAGAGCACAGATACGCAGTATTTT	CASSQVAGESTDTQYF	NA	TRBV4-3	TRBJ2-3	16	TRBD2
TGTGCCAGCAGCTTAGCGGCGGGGGGGAACACTGAAGCTTTCTTT	CASSLAAGGNTEAFF	NA	TRBV7-2	TRBJ1-1	15	NA
TGTGCCAGCAGTGATGGTAACAGCCCCTATGGCTACACCTTC	CASSDGNSPYGYTF	few	TRBV6-1	TRBJ1-2	14	NA
TGTGCCAGCAGCCTCGGTCCCGGGACAGATGGCTACACCTTC	CASSLGPGTDGYTF	NA	TRBV3-1/TRBV3-2	TRBJ1-2	14	TRBD1
TGTGCCAGCACCCAATCGGCGGGCACTGAAGCTTTCTTT	CASTQSAGTEAFF	NA	TRBV3-1/TRBV3-2	TRBJ1-1	13	NA
TGTGCCAGCAGCCACCTACTCCAGGGGGCCGGTTCACCCCTCCACTTT	CASSHLLQGAGSPLHF	NA	TRBV3-1/TRBV3-2	TRBJ1-6	16	TRBD1
TGTGCCATCAGTGGGGGGACTGGCTATGGCTACACCTTC	CAISGGTGYGYTF	NA	TRBV10-3	TRBJ1-2	13	NA
TGTGCCAGTAGTATAGGGCTAGCGGGGTCAGATACGCAGTATTTT	CASSIGLAGSDTQYF	NA	TRBV19	TRBJ2-3	15	TRBD2
TGTGCCAGCAGCGAACCCATCGGGACAGGGTTCGGCTACACCTTC	CASSEPIGTGFGYTF	NA	TRBV7-8	TRBJ1-2	15	TRBD1
TGTGCCACCAGCAGAGCGACAGGGGGCACAAACTATGGCTACACCTTC	CATSRATGGTNYGYTF	NA	TRBV15	TRBJ1-2	16	TRBD1
TGTGCCAGCAGCCAACGTACCTTACTAGCGGGGGGGAGCAATGAGCAGTTCTTC	CASSQRTLLAGGSNEQFF	once	TRBV3-1/TRBV3-2	TRBJ2-1	18	TRBD2
TGTGCCAGCAGCTTGTGGGAGTCCGGGGAGCTGTTTTTT	CASSLWESGELFF	NA	TRBV7-9	TRBJ2-2	13	NA
TGCGCCAGCGGAAAGGGAGGGACGAACACTGAAGCTTTCTTT	CASGKGGTNTEAFF	NA	TRBV5-1	TRBJ1-1	14	NA
TGTGCCAGCAGGCACGGGGTCCACAATGAGCAGTTCTTC	CASRHGVHNEQFF	NA	TRBV7-9	TRBJ2-1	13	NA